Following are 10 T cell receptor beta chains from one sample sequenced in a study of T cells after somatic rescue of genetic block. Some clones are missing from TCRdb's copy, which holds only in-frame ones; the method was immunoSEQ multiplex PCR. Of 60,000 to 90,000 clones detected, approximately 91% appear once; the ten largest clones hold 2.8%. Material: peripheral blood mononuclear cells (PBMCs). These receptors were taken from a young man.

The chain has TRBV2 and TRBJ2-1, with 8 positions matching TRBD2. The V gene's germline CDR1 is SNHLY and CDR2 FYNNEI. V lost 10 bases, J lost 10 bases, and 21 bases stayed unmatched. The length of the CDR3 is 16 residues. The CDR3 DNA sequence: TGTGCCACCGAGGTGGGCCGGGGGGGCTCGGCAGGAGAGCAGTTCTTC. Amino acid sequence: CATEVGRGGSAGEQFF.

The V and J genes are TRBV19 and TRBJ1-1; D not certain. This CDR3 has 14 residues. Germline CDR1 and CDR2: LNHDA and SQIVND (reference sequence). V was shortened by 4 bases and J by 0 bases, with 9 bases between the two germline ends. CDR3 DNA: TGTGCCAGTAGTAGTGGACGGTTGAACACTGAAGCTTTCTTT. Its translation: CASSSGRLNTEAFF.

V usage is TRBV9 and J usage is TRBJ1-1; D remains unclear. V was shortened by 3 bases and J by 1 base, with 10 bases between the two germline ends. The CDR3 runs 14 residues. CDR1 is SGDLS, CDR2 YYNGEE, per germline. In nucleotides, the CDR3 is TGTGCCAGCAGCGCCGCGGTGGGGAACACTGAAGCTTTCTTT. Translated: CASSAAVGNTEAFF.

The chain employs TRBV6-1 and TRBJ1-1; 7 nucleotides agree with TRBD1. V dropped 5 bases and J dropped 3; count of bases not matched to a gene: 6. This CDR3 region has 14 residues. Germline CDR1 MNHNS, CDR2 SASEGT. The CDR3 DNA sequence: TGTGCCAGCAGTCTGGGCGGACAGGACACTGAAGCTTTCTTT. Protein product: CASSLGGQDTEAFF.

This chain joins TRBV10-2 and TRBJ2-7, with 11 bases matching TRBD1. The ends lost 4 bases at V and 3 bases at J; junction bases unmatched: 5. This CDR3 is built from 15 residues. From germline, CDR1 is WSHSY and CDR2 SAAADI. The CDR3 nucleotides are TGCGCCAGCAGTGTGCCGGGGACAGGGGGCTACGAGCAGTACTTC. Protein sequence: CASSVPGTGGYEQYF.

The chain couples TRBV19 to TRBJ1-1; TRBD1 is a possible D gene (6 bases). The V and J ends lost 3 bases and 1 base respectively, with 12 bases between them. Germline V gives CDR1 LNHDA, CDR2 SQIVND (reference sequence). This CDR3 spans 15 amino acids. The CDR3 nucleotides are TGTGCCAGTAGTATCGGACAGCTCCCGAACACTGAAGCTTTCTTT. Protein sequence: CASSIGQLPNTEAFF.

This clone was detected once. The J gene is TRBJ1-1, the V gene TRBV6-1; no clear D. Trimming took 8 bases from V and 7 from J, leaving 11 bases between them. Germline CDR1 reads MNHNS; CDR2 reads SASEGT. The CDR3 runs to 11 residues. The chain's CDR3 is CASAIGGEAFF. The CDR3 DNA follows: TGTGCCAGCGCTATAGGTGGTGAAGCTTTCTTT.

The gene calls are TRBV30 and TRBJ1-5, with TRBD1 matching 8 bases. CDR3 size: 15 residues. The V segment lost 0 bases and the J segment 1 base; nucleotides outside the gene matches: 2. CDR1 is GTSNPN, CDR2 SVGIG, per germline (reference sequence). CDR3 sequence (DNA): TGTGCCTGGAGTGTACAGGGGGGAAGCAATCAGCCCCAGCATTTT. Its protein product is CAWSVQGGSNQPQHF. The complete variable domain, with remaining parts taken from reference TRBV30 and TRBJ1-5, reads SQTIHQWPATLVQPVGSPLSLECTVEGTSNPNLYWYRQAAGRGLQLLFYSVGIGQISSEVPQNLSASRPQDRQFILSSKKLLLSDSGFYLCAWSVQGGSNQPQHFGDGTRLSIL.

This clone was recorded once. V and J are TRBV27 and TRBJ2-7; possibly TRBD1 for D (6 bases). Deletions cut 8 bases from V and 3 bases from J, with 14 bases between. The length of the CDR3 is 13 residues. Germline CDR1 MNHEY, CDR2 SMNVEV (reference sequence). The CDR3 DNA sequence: TGTGCCAGCTGTTACAGGGAGTGCTACGAGCAGTACTTC. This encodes CASCYRECYEQYF.

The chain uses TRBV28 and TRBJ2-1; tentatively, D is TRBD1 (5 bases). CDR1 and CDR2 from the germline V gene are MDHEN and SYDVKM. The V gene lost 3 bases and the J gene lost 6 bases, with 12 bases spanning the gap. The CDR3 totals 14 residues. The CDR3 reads CASSFIRQSNEQFF. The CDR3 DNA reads TGTGCCAGCAGTTTTATCAGACAGAGCAATGAGCAGTTCTTC.